These 19 T cell receptor beta chains share one sample of origin, sequenced in a study of T cell changes during pregnancy in multiple sclerosis. Sequencing used immunoSEQ multiplex PCR; TCRdb keeps in-frame clones, though not all of them. Of about 50,000 clones in the sample, about 91% were seen once. Material: CD8+ T cells from peripheral blood mononuclear cells, obtained after pregnancy. The source is a female donor with multiple sclerosis, enrolled in a pregnancy study.

The chain links TRBV6-1 to TRBJ2-7; 7 positions agree with TRBD2. With 1 base clipped from V and 7 bases from J, the junction kept 13 bases outside the gene matches. This CDR3 has 16 amino acids. Germline V CDR1 and CDR2: MNHNS, SASEGT. The CDR3 bases are TGTGCCAGCAGTGAAGGGTGGGGAGGGGTCTTGGGTGAGCAGTACTTC. Translating gives CASSEGWGGVLGEQYF.

The chain carries TRBV30 and TRBJ2-5; a possible D gene is TRBD2 (7 bases). V lost 3 bases to trimming and J lost 4 bases, with 15 bases between them. CDR3 size: 14 residues. Germline loops: CDR1 GTSNPN, CDR2 SVGIG (reference sequence). CDR3 sequence (DNA): TGTGCCTGGAGCTCCGGGGGGCTTGGAGAGACCCAGTACTTC. Its translation is CAWSSGGLGETQYF.

The chain is built from TRBV19 and TRBJ2-5, with a possible D match to TRBD1 (5 bases). CDR3 length: 15 amino acids. Germline V gene sequence: CDR1 LNHDA, CDR2 SQIVND (reference sequence). V shed 0 bases and J shed 3 bases, with 11 bases lying between them. CDR3 DNA: TGTGCCAGTAGTATAGATTGGGGCAGGGAAGAGACCCAGTACTTC. This codes for CASSIDWGREETQYF.

This rearrangement joins TRBV5-6 to TRBJ1-4, with no clear D. With 0 bases removed from V and 8 bases from J, the gap between germline ends came to 8 bases. In germline, CDR1 is SGHDT, CDR2 YYEEEE. The CDR3 is 13 residues long. Written as DNA, the CDR3 is TGTGCCAGCAGCTTGGGATCTAGAGAAAAACTGTTTTTT. It yields the protein CASSLGSREKLFF.

This clone has just a few counts. This chain uses TRBV6-5 with TRBJ1-5; weak D call: TRBD1 (5 bases). Deletions cut 5 bases from V and 2 bases from J, with 10 bases between. CDR1 MNHEY and CDR2 SVGAGI come from the germline V gene. The CDR3 sequence is 14 residues long. CDR3 region: CASSPIGGNQPQHF. CDR3 coding DNA: TGTGCCAGCAGTCCAATAGGGGGCAATCAGCCCCAGCATTTT.

The V call is TRBV7-9, the J call TRBJ1-1, with TRBD1 as a possible D gene (6 bases). Trimming removed 5 bases from V and 6 bases from J, with 13 bases in between. CDR3 size: 13 residues. Germline CDR1 SEHNR, CDR2 FQNEAQ (reference sequence). CDR3 region: CASSGTLGSEAFF. CDR3 DNA sequence: TGTGCCAGCAGCGGGACACTGGGCTCTGAAGCTTTCTTT.

This chain links TRBV21-1 with TRBJ1-6. TRBV21-1 is a recognized pseudogene. The CDR3 has 13 amino acids. The CDR3 is CASSKMSGGSLHF. For the CDR3, the DNA is TGTGCCAGCAGCAAAATGTCAGGAGGATCCCTCCACTTT.

The rearrangement uses TRBV6-6 and TRBJ2-7; TRBD1 agrees at 9 bases. V was clipped by 9 bases and J by 2 bases; unmatched bases: 11. The CDR3 extends over 15 amino acids. Germline-derived CDR1 and CDR2 are MNHNY and SVGAGI (reference sequence). The CDR3 protein is CASSPGTGITYEQYF. For the CDR3, the DNA is TGTGCCAGTTCACCGGGGACAGGGATTACCTACGAGCAGTACTTC.

The chain joins TRBV7-9 to TRBJ2-5, with 7 nucleotides matching TRBD1. With V trimmed by 5 bases and J by 1 base, 4 bases remained unmatched. From germline, CDR1 is SEHNR and CDR2 FQNEAQ (reference sequence). The CDR3 is 14 residues long. CDR3 nucleotides: TGTGCCAGCAGCAAACAGGGGCCCCAAGAGACCCAGTACTTC. This translates into CASSKQGPQETQYF.

The genes are TRBV2 and TRBJ2-3, with 10 bases lining up with TRBD2. The CDR3 has 16 residues. The trim removed 10 bases at V and 2 bases at J, leaving 12 bases unmatched. The germline CDR1 and CDR2 sequences are SNHLY and FYNNEI. CDR3 sequence: CAIQPPAGGVTDTQYF. The DNA of the CDR3 is TGTGCCATCCAGCCTCCAGCGGGGGGGGTCACAGATACGCAGTATTTT. Combining the CDR3 with reference TRBV2 and TRBJ2-3 gives the whole variable domain EPEVTQTPSHQVTQMGQEVILRCVPISNHLYFYWYRQILGQKVEFLVSFYNNEISEKSEIFDDQFSVERPDGSNFTLKIRSTKLEDSAMYFCAIQPPAGGVTDTQYFGPGTRLTVL.

This chain joins TRBV6-5 and TRBJ2-3; possibly TRBD1 for D (5 bases). The V end was cut by 8 bases, the J end by 2 bases, with 11 bases between. The CDR3 spans 13 residues. Per the germline V gene, CDR1 is MNHEY and CDR2 is SVGAGI. CDR3 DNA sequence: TGTGCCAGCCGGCAGGACAACACAGATACGCAGTATTTT. Translated: CASRQDNTDTQYF.

This clone was counted between two and nine times. This chain links TRBV11-3 with TRBJ1-1; tentative D call: TRBD1 (5 bases). The germline V gene encodes CDR1 SGHNT and CDR2 YENEEA. The V end was cut by 5 bases, the J end by 1 base, with 8 bases between. This CDR3 is built from 13 residues. The CDR3 reads CASSPGQNTEAFF. CDR3 nucleotides: TGTGCCAGCAGCCCCGGACAGAACACTGAAGCTTTCTTT.

V is TRBV13 and J is TRBJ2-5, with a tentative D call TRBD2 (5 bases). Germline CDR1 and CDR2: PRHDT and FYEKMQ (reference sequence). The CDR3 totals 14 residues. Trimming cost V 3 bases and J 2 bases, with 10 bases left between them. The CDR3 is CASSFPGSQETQYF. The DNA of the CDR3 is TGTGCCAGCAGCTTCCCGGGATCTCAAGAGACCCAGTACTTC.

The chain couples TRBV6-1 to TRBJ2-1; 9 bases are a match to TRBD1. J gave up 15 bases and V 3 bases, and 12 bases lay outside the gene matches. CDR3 length equals 14 residues. From germline, CDR1 is MNHNS and CDR2 SASEGT. In DNA, the CDR3 is TGTGCCAGCAGTGAGATTGGACAGGGGACCTGGGGGTTCTTC. Its protein product is CASSEIGQGTWGFF.

The rearrangement links TRBV10-1 to TRBJ2-1, with 10 bases fitting TRBD1. The V gene's germline CDR1 is WNHNN and CDR2 SYGVQD (reference sequence). This CDR3 has 22 amino acids. J was trimmed by 4 bases and V by 0 bases; bases with no gene match: 21. The CDR3: CASSESKTGQGWRGGVYNEQFF. The CDR3 coding sequence is TGCGCCAGCAGTGAGTCGAAAACGGGACAGGGGTGGAGGGGGGGCGTATACAATGAGCAGTTCTTC.

The DNA of the CDR3 is TGTGCCAGTAGACAGGATGCAACTAATGAAAAACTGTTTTTT. Its protein product is CASRQDATNEKLFF. The J gene is TRBJ1-4, the V gene TRBV10-3; a possible D gene is TRBD1 (6 bases). The CDR3 consists of 14 residues. Per germline, CDR1 ENHRY and CDR2 SYGVKD. V was shortened by 10 bases and J by 0 bases, with 12 bases between the two germline ends.

The chain carries TRBV19 and TRBJ2-3; TRBD2 agrees at 7 bases. After removal of 6 bases from V and 6 bases from J, the junction contained 18 bases not matched to a gene. The CDR3 length is 17 residues. Germline assignment: CDR1 LNHDA and CDR2 SQIVND (reference sequence). This CDR3 is CASRTTEVGGTRDTQYF. The CDR3 region has the DNA TGTGCCAGTAGGACCACCGAAGTGGGGGGGACGAGGGATACGCAGTATTTT.

The gene calls are TRBV29-1 and TRBJ1-2; D is perhaps TRBD1 (5 bases). The germline gives CDR1 SQVTM, CDR2 ANQGSEA. This CDR3 contains 11 residues. The DNA of the CDR3 is TGCAGTGAAGGGGATGCCTATGGCTACACCTTC. Its protein product is CSEGDAYGYTF. Supplemented by reference TRBV29-1 and TRBJ1-2, the full variable domain reads SAVISQKPSRDICQRGTSLTIQCQVDSQVTMMFWYRQQPGQSLTLIATANQGSEATYESGFVIDKFPISRPNLTFSTLTVSNMSPEDSSIYLCSEGDAYGYTFGSGTRLTVV.

This sequence joins TRBV9 and TRBJ1-1; 9 bases are shared with TRBD1. V dropped 0 bases and J dropped 4; count of bases not matched to a gene: 7. CDR1 and CDR2 (germline): SGDLS, YYNGEE. This CDR3 region has 16 residues. The CDR3, as DNA: TGTGCCAGCAGCGTAGGAGGAGGGACAGGGAGCACTGAAGCTTTCTTT. This codes for CASSVGGGTGSTEAFF.